The 21 T cell receptor beta chains reported below all come from one sample, sequenced in a study of cytomegalovirus exposure and HLA in healthy donors (dated by TCRdb to the late 2010s). Library creation used the immunoSEQ multiplex PCR assay. TCRdb provides this immuneACCESS table in a form limited to in-frame rearrangements. Some clones are lacking; in checked studies, under half of them reflect an unresolved V gene, and why the rest are absent is not known. Within this sample are 150,000 to 200,000 clones, with 80% to 90% of them counted one time only. Of the sample, about 1.2% is held by the ten largest clones. The source material was PBMCs. Every receptor here comes from a woman aged 25 to 39 in good health and CMV-seronegative.

CDR3 sequence (DNA): TGTGCCAGCAGTTCTGGACAGGGGGAACGGTACGAGCAGTACTTC. Its translation is CASSSGQGERYEQYF. The chain has TRBV28 and TRBJ2-7, with 10 bases identical to TRBD1. Germline V gene sequence: CDR1 MDHEN, CDR2 SYDVKM. The junction had 7 bases not matched to a gene; V was cut back by 4 bases and J by 4 bases. This CDR3 is built from 15 residues.

CDR3 nucleotides: TGTGCCAGCAGTATAATACAGGGGGCCTTTGAAAAACTGTTTTTT. As protein: CASSIIQGAFEKLFF. The J gene is TRBJ1-4, the V gene TRBV6-5, with TRBD1 identical over 9 bases. J gave up 7 bases and V 5 bases, and 8 bases lay outside the gene matches. Germline V gene lookup returns CDR1 MNHEY and CDR2 SVGAGI. This CDR3 comprises 15 residues.

In its sample, this clone was seen a few times. The rearrangement joins TRBV19 to TRBJ2-7, with 13 bases fitting TRBD2. Germline loops: CDR1 LNHDA, CDR2 SQIVND (reference sequence). This CDR3 has 15 amino acids. Losses at the gene ends were 9 bases for V and 2 bases for J; bases not matched to a gene: 7. The chain's CDR3 is CASGLAGAAAYEQYF. DNA for the CDR3: TGTGCCAGCGGACTAGCGGGAGCGGCTGCCTACGAGCAGTACTTC. Based on the CDR3 plus reference TRBV19 and TRBJ2-7, the full variable domain is DGGITQSPKYLFRKEGQNVTLSCEQNLNHDAMYWYRQDPGQGLRLIYYSQIVNDFQKGDIAEGYSVSREKKESFPLTVTSAQKNPTAFYLCASGLAGAAAYEQYFGPGTRLTVT.

The sample holds one count of this clone. This chain connects TRBV30 to TRBJ2-5, with 11 bases lining up with TRBD2. This CDR3 comprises 16 residues. Germline lookup yields CDR1 GTSNPN and CDR2 SVGIG (reference sequence). V lost 2 bases, J lost 5 bases, and 10 bases stayed unmatched. The CDR3 region has the DNA TGTGCCTGGAGTCAAGCTAGCGGGGGGCTTTACGAGACCCAGTACTTC. Its translation: CAWSQASGGLYETQYF.

The table lists this clone with a count of one. The CDR3, as DNA: TGTGCCAGCAGTGAATCGATCGGTGGTAGCGCCCGTCTCGAGACCCAGTACTTC. This codes for CASSESIGGSARLETQYF. This rearrangement joins TRBV2 to TRBJ2-5; tentatively, D is TRBD2 (5 bases). This CDR3 spans 18 amino acids. V was clipped by 2 bases and J by 5 bases, with 24 bases between them. The germline V gene encodes CDR1 SNHLY and CDR2 FYNNEI.

V usage is TRBV6-5 and J usage is TRBJ1-5; weak D call: TRBD1 (6 bases). Trimming cost V 7 bases and J 6 bases, with 16 bases left between them. Germline V gene lookup returns CDR1 MNHEY and CDR2 SVGAGI. The CDR3 is 14 residues long. CDR3 in DNA: TGTGCCAGCACGCCGACAGGTCTGGGTCAGCCCCAGCATTTT. Protein sequence: CASTPTGLGQPQHF.

The CDR3 coding sequence is TGTGCCAGCAGCCCCGGTCTGGGGGCAGAAGCCAAAAACATTCAGTACTTC. The encoded protein is CASSPGLGAEAKNIQYF. This chain links TRBV5-5 with TRBJ2-4; possible D gene TRBD1, 6 bases. Trimming shortened V by 4 bases and J by 0 bases, and 17 bases separated the two germline ends. The CDR3 totals 17 residues. Per the germline V gene, CDR1 is SGHKS and CDR2 is YYEKEE (reference sequence).

This chain connects TRBV6-1 to TRBJ2-5; the D gene is possibly TRBD1 (5 bases). The CDR3 extends over 13 amino acids. CDR1 MNHNS and CDR2 SASEGT come from the germline V gene. V dropped 4 bases and J dropped 5 bases, with 11 bases sitting between them. Here the CDR3 reads CASSGGLRETQYF. CDR3 DNA sequence: TGTGCCAGCAGTGGGGGCCTACGGGAGACCCAGTACTTC.

This clone has just one count. V usage is TRBV5-1 and J usage is TRBJ2-5, with TRBD2 matching 10 bases. The junction had 4 bases not matched to a gene; V was cut back by 3 bases and J by 2 bases. Per the germline V gene, CDR1 is SGHRS and CDR2 is YFSETQ. This CDR3 has 15 residues. The CDR3: CASSSTSGSQETQYF. CDR3 coding DNA: TGCGCCAGCAGCTCGACTAGCGGGTCACAAGAGACCCAGTACTTC.

The gene calls are TRBV7-2 and TRBJ2-3; 7 bases agree with TRBD2. Germline CDR1 and CDR2: SGHTA and FQGNSA. The junction had 12 bases not matched to a gene; V was cut back by 5 bases and J by 1 base. CDR3 length: 17 amino acids. This chain's CDR3 is CASSHLGGAGGTDTQYF. The CDR3 DNA reads as TGTGCCAGCAGCCACCTCGGAGGGGCGGGGGGCACAGATACGCAGTATTTT.

The gene calls are TRBV5-4 and TRBJ2-6; the D is unclear. CDR3 length equals 16 residues. Deletions cut 2 bases from V and 2 bases from J, with 11 bases between. The germline CDR1 and CDR2 sequences are SGHNT and YYREEE (reference sequence). CDR3 region: CASSFSAGTGANVLTF. CDR3 nucleotides: TGTGCCAGCAGCTTTTCTGCAGGTACTGGGGCCAACGTCCTGACTTTC.

This clone was detected only a few times. J is TRBJ1-6 and V is TRBV5-8; unclear D gene. The germline V gene has CDR1 SGHTS and CDR2 YDEGEE. This CDR3 region has 14 residues. The germline V and J ends were trimmed by 4 bases and 3 bases, with 8 bases remaining between them. In nucleotides, the CDR3 is TGTGCCAGCAGCGTGACACGCTATAATTCACCCCTCCACTTT. Translating gives CASSVTRYNSPLHF.

The J gene is TRBJ2-3, the V gene TRBV5-4; 8 positions match TRBD2. The CDR3 spans 15 residues. Germline V gene data show CDR1 as SGHNT and CDR2 as YYREEE (reference sequence). V lost 3 bases, J lost 3 bases, and 6 bases stayed unmatched. The DNA for the CDR3 is TGTGCCAGCAGCTCACCGGGACTAGAAACAGATACGCAGTATTTT. As protein: CASSSPGLETDTQYF. The entire variable domain, with the rest obtained from reference TRBV5-4 and TRBJ2-3, is as follows: ETGVTQSPTHLIKTRGQQVTLRCSSQSGHNTVSWYQQALGQGPQFIFQYYREEENGRGNFPPRFSGLQFPNYSSELNVNALELDDSALYLCASSSPGLETDTQYFGPGTRLTVL.

CDR3 nucleotide sequence: TGTGCCAGCAGCTTGATTGACAGCTTCCCGAATACCCAGTACTTC. Its translation is CASSLIDSFPNTQYF. The chain combines TRBV7-8 with TRBJ2-5, with D perhaps TRBD1 (5 bases). The CDR3 has 15 residues. Germline CDR1 reads SGHVS; CDR2 reads FQNEAQ. V dropped 3 bases and J dropped 8 bases, with 19 bases sitting between them.

V and J are TRBV11-2 and TRBJ2-3; D is unresolved. The CDR3 spans 15 residues. From germline, CDR1 is SGHAT and CDR2 FQNNGV. V dropped 1 base and J dropped 3 bases, with 11 bases sitting between them. The CDR3 DNA is TGTGCCAGCAGCTTAGCCCTCCAACAAACAGATACGCAGTATTTT. It is translated as CASSLALQQTDTQYF.

The V call is TRBV19, the J call TRBJ1-5; D unresolved. CDR1 is LNHDA, CDR2 SQIVND, per germline (reference sequence). This CDR3 contains 13 residues. Between the trimmed V and J ends, which lost 6 bases and 7 bases, there was a span of 13 bases. The CDR3 coding sequence is TGTGCCAGTAGATCTGGAGGTGCCCAGCCCCAGCATTTT. Residues: CASRSGGAQPQHF.

The gene calls are TRBV12-5 and TRBJ2-6; unclear D gene. Trimming took off 3 bases at V and 0 bases at J, with 6 bases between the two ends. The CDR3 has 15 residues. Germline V gene lookup returns CDR1 LGHNT and CDR2 FRNRAP. For the CDR3, the DNA is TGTGCTAGTGGTTTCAGTCCCTCTGGGGCCAACGTCCTGACTTTC. Translating it yields CASGFSPSGANVLTF. Filled out from reference TRBV12-5 and TRBJ2-6, the complete variable domain reads DARVTQTPRHKVTEMGQEVTMRCQPILGHNTVFWYRQTMMQGLELLAYFRNRAPLDDSGMPKDRFSAEMPDATLATLKIQPSEPRDSAVYFCASGFSPSGANVLTFGAGSRLTVL.

The gene calls are TRBV7-9 and TRBJ2-7; a weak D match, TRBD1 (5 bases). Trimming shortened V by 4 bases and J by 6 bases, and 7 bases separated the two germline ends. The CDR3 is 11 residues long. Germline V lookup: CDR1 SEHNR, CDR2 FQNEAQ (reference sequence). The CDR3 nucleotides are TGTGCCAGCAGCTCTCAGGGCGAGCAGTACTTC. It yields the protein CASSSQGEQYF.

The chain employs TRBV28 and TRBJ2-7; TRBD2 agrees at 9 bases. The CDR3 is 19 residues long. V lost 5 bases to trimming and J lost 7 bases; unmatched junction nucleotides: 24. The germline gives CDR1 MDHEN, CDR2 SYDVKM. Here the CDR3 DNA reads TGTGCCAGCAGTCCCCCTGAGGGCGGGGGGGGACCTAGGGTCCTTGAGCAGTACTTC. It encodes CASSPPEGGGGPRVLEQYF.

V is TRBV12-5 and J is TRBJ2-1, with 12 bases that match TRBD1. Germline V gives CDR1 LGHNT, CDR2 FRNRAP. V shed 9 bases, J shed 10 bases, and the junction held 10 bases outside the gene matches. The CDR3 covers 14 residues. The CDR3 DNA reads as TGTGCTAGCGAACCCGGGACAGGGGGCAAAGAGCAGTTCTTC. It is translated as CASEPGTGGKEQFF.

Written as DNA, the CDR3 is TGTGCCAGCAGCTTAGGTGCCGGGGGCACTGAAGCTTTCTTT. Translation: CASSLGAGGTEAFF. The rearrangement uses TRBV7-8 and TRBJ1-1; TRBD1 is a possible D gene (5 bases). V was shortened by 1 base and J by 4 bases, with 10 bases between the two germline ends. The CDR3 sequence is 14 residues long. Germline loops: CDR1 SGHVS, CDR2 FQNEAQ.